This entry is about one TCR beta chain. No cognate antigen has been identified for it. One base away there is no much larger clone; base qualities are not given. This specimen belongs to a study of CD8 T cells in Susac syndrome (dated by TCRdb to 2018 to 2020). Looking at the study overall: Whether CD8+ T cell activation and differentiation in Susac syndrome was antigen driven was tested using repertoire sequencing. CD8+ T cell repertoire clonality was compared between about a dozen healthy donors, approximately 14 Susac syndrome patients and around 15 multiple sclerosis patients. The investigation overall reported the following: The study acknowledged that relatively few individuals were included in the TCR sequencing and HLA analysis.

Peripheral blood CD8+ and CD4+ T cells from healthy donors, Susac syndrome patients and multiple sclerosis patients were profiled by high-throughput TCR beta sequencing. Healthy donors were included as age- and sex-matched controls. Bulk CD8+ and CD4+ T cells were purified by magnetic negative isolation, whereas CD8+ TEMRA cells were enriched by FACS. Blood was collected in EDTA tubes and processed within 24 hours, with PBMCs isolated through density gradient centrifugation. PBMCs intended for TCR sequencing were frozen in liquid nitrogen and were later thawed in a 37 degrees C water bath. Purity of sorted or isolated CD4+, CD8+ and CD8+ TEMRA cells was at least 90%. RNA was extracted using the RNeasy kit, and about 0.5 to 1 ug of the RNA was reverse transcribed with random hexamers. The immunoSEQ multiplex PCR assay, which covers 54 Vbeta and 13 Jbeta segments, was used to amplify TCR beta CDR3 regions. PCR amplification bias was corrected using a synthetic template baseline for primer optimization and computational correction. Per the source publication's procedure: Only productive sequences were kept, with reads annotated to V, D and J genes according to IMGT and analyzed in immunoSEQ Analyzer. Clonality was calculated as one minus the Shannon entropy normalized by log2 of the number of productive unique sequences. For each patient and control, public and private clones were evaluated within the 100 most prevalent clones. Susac-specific clones were defined as absent from healthy and MS cohorts, about 1,100 published viral clones and other ImmuneACCESS disease sequences. TCRdb reworked the public reads: Q25 trimming with fastp, MiXCR clone assembly, productive beta chains retained. Rows merge per CDR3 protein into single entries with the most common DNA and genes. TCRdb, rather than the study authors, made the V and J calls. In all, the sample holds under 150,000 distinct CDR3 sequences, and about 94% of those were seen once. Together, the top ten hold around 0.29% of the sample.

Including the terminal cysteine and phenylalanine, the CDR3 comprises 17 residues. Of the read, only the CDR3 DNA is kept; its 51 bases are in frame from base 1. Looking up the germline V gene yields CDR1 SGHDT and CDR2 YYEEEE. Ends trimmed: V by 0 bases, J by 6 bases; bases unmatched to a gene: 11. The chain is encoded by TRBV5-6 joined to TRBJ2-2; TRBD2 aligns with 7 central bases. The sequenced sample consisted of CD8+ T cells from PBMCs. This TCR came from a human donor in good health. The encoded CDR3 is CASSLAGAGKVAGELFF. In nucleotide form, the sequence is TGTGCCAGCAGCTTGGCGGGAGCGGGAAAGGTTGCCGGGGAGCTGTTTTTT.